What follows is one TCR beta chain and its context. As yet, its antigen is unknown. At one boundary the junction diverges from the germline segment, which might be a read error. The CDR3 loop spans 14 amino acids. The germline gives CDR1 SGHTA, CDR2 FQGTGA. This sample is drawn from a study of OX40 agonist ivuxolimab in advanced cancers. Study-wide results and limits: Partial responders receiving 0.1-3.0 mg/kg showed among the lowest clonal expansion.

Any history of autoimmune disease or systemic immunosuppression disqualified patients. Patients had blood sampled at baseline and again on cycle 4 day 1 and cycle 7 day 1. The data were produced by immunoSEQ multiplex PCR, yet TCRdb's version contains in-frame clones alone and is incomplete. The data show approximately 52,000 clones, approximately 83% seen once. The V and J genes are TRBV7-3 and TRBJ1-1, with 7 bases aligning to TRBD1. This TCR derives from an adult with an advanced solid tumor such as melanoma, head and neck, liver or kidney cancer. Source: CD4+ or CD8+ T cells sorted from blood, taken in a trial of the OX40 agonist ivuxolimab. The CDR3 DNA follows: TGTGCCAGCAGCCCTCTAGGGGACAGCCAACCACGCTACTTT. Protein product: CASSPLGDSQPRYF.